This is a list of T cell receptor beta chains from one sample in a study of cytomegalovirus exposure and HLA in healthy donors. Some clones are missing from TCRdb's copy, which holds only in-frame ones; the method was immunoSEQ multiplex PCR. This sample has 150,000 to 200,000 clones, with about 13% found just once. The material sequenced was PBMCs. All receptors derive from a man in his forties or fifties in good health and CMV-seropositive. Each CDR3 is given with its conserved first and last residue. The D gene is left open where the match is weak. Expanded clones get a size class; other rows say once, few or many, or leave the size out.

V,size,J,D,DNA,CDR3
TRBV30,.,TRBJ1-5,TRBD1,TGTGCCTGGAGCCCAGGGGGAAGCAATCAGCCCCAGCATTTT,CAWSPGGSNQPQHF
TRBV15,.,TRBJ1-3,TRBD1,TGTGCCACCAGCAGGGGGGACAGCTCTGGAAACACCATATATTTT,CATSRGDSSGNTIYF
TRBV7-2,.,TRBJ1-1,.,TGTGCCAGCAGCTTAGGCGAGATCACTGAAGCTTTCTTT,CASSLGEITEAFF
TRBV2,few,TRBJ1-1,.,TGTGCCAGCAACAGGGATATTAACACTGAAGCTTTCTTT,CASNRDINTEAFF
TRBV19,.,TRBJ2-5,.,TGTGCCAGTAGTGCGAGAGAGACCCAGTACTTC,CASSARETQYF
TRBV4-3,few,TRBJ2-1,.,TGCGCCAGCAGCCAAGATATTCCCGGGGGGCTTGTATCCTACGAGCAGTTCTTC,CASSQDIPGGLVSYEQFF
TRBV20-1,.,TRBJ2-5,.,TGCAGTGCTAGAGATTCGGAGACCCAGTACTTC,CSARDSETQYF
TRBV7-9,few,TRBJ1-6,.,TGTGCCAGCAGCCCCCGACAGCCTTATAATTCACCCCTCCACTTT,CASSPRQPYNSPLHF
TRBV6-6,few,TRBJ1-6,.,TGTGCCAGCAGTTATGCGGCGGGGGGAAATTCACCCCTCCACTTT,CASSYAAGGNSPLHF
TRBV28,.,TRBJ1-2,.,TGTGCCAGCGACAAAACCAATATTAACTATGGCTACACCTTC,CASDKTNINYGYTF
TRBV5-4,.,TRBJ1-2,.,TGTGCCAGCAGCTTGGACAGGGATAACTATGGCTACACCTTC,CASSLDRDNYGYTF
TRBV19,few,TRBJ1-1,TRBD1,TGTGCCAGTAGTATAACTCAGGGGGCCGCTGAAGCTTTCTTT,CASSITQGAAEAFF
TRBV6-5,.,TRBJ1-4,.,TGTGCCAGCAACACACAGGGAGAGGCTGAAAAACTGTTTTTT,CASNTQGEAEKLFF